This T cell receptor beta chain was observed in a study of cytomegalovirus exposure and HLA in healthy donors (TCRdb year 2017). Study-wide context: A later analysis indicated that the 90 to 150 validation repertoires were generated on the platform also employed for the 720 or so repertoires of the first cohort. The aim of the study was to test whether cataloging public T cell receptors could identify signatures of past pathogen exposure. Along with the approximately 670-subject first cohort, a separate validation cohort of about 110 different subjects was used. To predict cytomegalovirus infection status, the study combined high-throughput TCR immunosequencing, statistical association of individual TCRs with disease status, and machine learning. What the study reported, not specific to this receptor: A total of about 150 TCR beta chains were listed by the study as associated with cytomegalovirus. The classifier was reported to diagnose cytomegalovirus status with high specificity and sensitivity in both the original cohort and the validation cohort. All 120 or so repertoires were used to score co-occurrence in the validation cohort in a later analysis, because that analysis had no HLA typing for the cohort. In vitro tests confirmed that a few of the cytomegalovirus-associated TCR beta chains recognize cytomegalovirus antigens. A later analysis found that TCRs clustered in the first cohort also tended to co-occur in the 95 to 150 validation repertoires, with 94% of cluster scores above 0. It was suggested by the authors that the approach could potentially be generalized to other disease states and immunological phenotypes. Most TCR sequences were seen in very few donors, while some public TCRs were found in many individuals.

Library prep was done by the immunoSEQ multiplex PCR assay. For the original study's pipeline: A statistical classification framework was built to diagnose cytomegalovirus status from the catalog of TCR beta chain sequences. TCRdb took this table from immuneACCESS and kept in-frame rearrangements with V and J called. Such tables lack part of the clones; where checked against another copy, unresolved V genes explain under half of the gap, and the rest is unexplained. V and J calls and clone size are given by that table; D and trimming were obtained from the DNA. For this sample there are some 170,000 clones; about 89% appear just once. Together, the top ten hold roughly 2.7% of the sample. The donors were included in the validation cohort of over a hundred subjects, a group kept apart from the roughly 680-subject first cohort. The germline V gene encodes CDR1 SGHAT and CDR2 FQNNGV. For this chain, trimming is 3 bases at the V end and 4 bases at the J end, and the number of junction bases without a gene match is 13. The CDR3 contains 17 residues, cysteine and phenylalanine counted. Only the CDR3 part of the read is kept: 51 bases, read in frame from the first base.

With regard to this clone: Its antigen is unknown. The record has no base qualities; no much larger clone is one base away.

This chain joins TRBV11-2 to TRBJ2-7; 9 central nucleotides agree with TRBD2. This TCR was sampled from a man aged 18 to 29 in good health and CMV-seropositive. Input material: PBMCs. The CDR3: CASSFPVGAGGRYEQYF. The DNA is TGTGCCAGCAGCTTCCCTGTCGGGGCGGGGGGGCGGTACGAGCAGTACTTC.